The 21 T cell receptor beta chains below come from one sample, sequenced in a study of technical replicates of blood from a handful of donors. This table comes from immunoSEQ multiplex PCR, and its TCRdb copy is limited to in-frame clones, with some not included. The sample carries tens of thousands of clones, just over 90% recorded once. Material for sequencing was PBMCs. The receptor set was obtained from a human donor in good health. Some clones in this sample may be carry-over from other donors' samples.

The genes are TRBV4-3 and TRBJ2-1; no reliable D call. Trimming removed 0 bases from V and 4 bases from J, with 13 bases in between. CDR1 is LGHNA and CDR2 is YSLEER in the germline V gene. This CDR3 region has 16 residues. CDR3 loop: CASSQDFADQYNEQFF. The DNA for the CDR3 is TGCGCCAGCAGCCAAGATTTCGCGGATCAGTACAATGAGCAGTTCTTC.

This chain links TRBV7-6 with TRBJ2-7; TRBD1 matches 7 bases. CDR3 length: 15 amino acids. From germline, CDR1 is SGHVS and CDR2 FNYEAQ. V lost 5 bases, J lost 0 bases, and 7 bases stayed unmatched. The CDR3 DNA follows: TGTGCCAGCAGCGGTCGGACAGGTTACTCCTACGAGCAGTACTTC. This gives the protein CASSGRTGYSYEQYF.

The CDR3 sequence: CASSFFVAGNTEAFF. The CDR3 DNA follows: TGCGCCAGCAGCTTTTTTGTGGCTGGCAACACTGAAGCTTTCTTT. The rearrangement uses TRBV5-1 and TRBJ1-1; no reliable D call. In germline, CDR1 is SGHRS, CDR2 YFSETQ. The CDR3 sequence is 15 residues long. With 2 bases removed from V and 2 bases from J, the gap between germline ends came to 13 bases.

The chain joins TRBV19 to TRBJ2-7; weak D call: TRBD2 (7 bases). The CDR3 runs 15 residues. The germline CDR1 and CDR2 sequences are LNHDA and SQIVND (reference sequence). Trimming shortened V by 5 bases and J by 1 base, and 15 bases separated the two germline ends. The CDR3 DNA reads TGTGCCAGTAGTCTTCACGAGGGGGGGTCCTACGAGCAGTACTTC. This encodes CASSLHEGGSYEQYF.

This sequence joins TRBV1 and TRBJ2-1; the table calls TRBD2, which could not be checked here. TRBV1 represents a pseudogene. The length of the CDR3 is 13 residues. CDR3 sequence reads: CTTNLAPYNEQFF. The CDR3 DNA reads TGCACCACCAATCTAGCGCCCTACAATGAGCAGTTCTTC.

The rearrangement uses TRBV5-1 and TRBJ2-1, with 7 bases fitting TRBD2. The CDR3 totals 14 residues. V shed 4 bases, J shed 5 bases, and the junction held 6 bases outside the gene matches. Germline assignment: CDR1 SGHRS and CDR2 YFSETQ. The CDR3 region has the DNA TGCGCCAGCAGCCCCACTAGCGCGAACAATGAGCAGTTCTTC. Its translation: CASSPTSANNEQFF.

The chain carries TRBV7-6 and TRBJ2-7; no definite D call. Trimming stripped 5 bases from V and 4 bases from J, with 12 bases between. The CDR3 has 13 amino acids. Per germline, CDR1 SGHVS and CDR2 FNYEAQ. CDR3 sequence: CASSPLRSYEQYF. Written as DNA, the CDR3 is TGTGCCAGCAGCCCCCTACGATCGTACGAGCAGTACTTC.

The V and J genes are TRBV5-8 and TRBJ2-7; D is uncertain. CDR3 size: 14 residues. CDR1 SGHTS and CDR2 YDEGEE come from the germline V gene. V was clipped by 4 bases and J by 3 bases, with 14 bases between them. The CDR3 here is CASSTWQSGYEQYF. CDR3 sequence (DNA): TGTGCCAGCAGCACCTGGCAGTCGGGCTACGAGCAGTACTTC. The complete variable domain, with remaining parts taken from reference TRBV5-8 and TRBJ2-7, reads EAGVTQSPTHLIKTRGQQATLRCSPISGHTSVYWYQQALGLGLQFLLWYDEGEERNRGNFPPRFSGRQFPNYSSELNVNALELEDSALYLCASSTWQSGYEQYFGPGTRLTVT.

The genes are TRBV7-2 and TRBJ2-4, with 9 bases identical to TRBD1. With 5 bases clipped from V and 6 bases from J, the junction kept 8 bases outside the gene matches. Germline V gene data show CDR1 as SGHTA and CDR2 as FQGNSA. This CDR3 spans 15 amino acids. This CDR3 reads CASSINRGHGNIQYF. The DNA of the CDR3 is TGTGCCAGCAGCATTAACAGGGGGCACGGAAACATTCAGTACTTC.

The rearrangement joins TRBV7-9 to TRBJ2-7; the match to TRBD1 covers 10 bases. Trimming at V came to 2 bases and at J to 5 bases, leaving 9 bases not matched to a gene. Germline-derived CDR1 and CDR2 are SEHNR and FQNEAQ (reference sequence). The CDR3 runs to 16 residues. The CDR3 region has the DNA TGTGCCAGCAGCTTATTACTTGGACAGGGGGGCAACGAGCAGTACTTC. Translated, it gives CASSLLLGQGGNEQYF.

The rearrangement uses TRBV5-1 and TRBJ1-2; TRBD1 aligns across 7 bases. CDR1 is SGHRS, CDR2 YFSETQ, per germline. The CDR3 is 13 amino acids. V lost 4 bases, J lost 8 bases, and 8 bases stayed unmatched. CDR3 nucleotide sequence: TGCGCCAGCAGCCTTGGGGACAGAGGGGGCTACACCTTC. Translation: CASSLGDRGGYTF.

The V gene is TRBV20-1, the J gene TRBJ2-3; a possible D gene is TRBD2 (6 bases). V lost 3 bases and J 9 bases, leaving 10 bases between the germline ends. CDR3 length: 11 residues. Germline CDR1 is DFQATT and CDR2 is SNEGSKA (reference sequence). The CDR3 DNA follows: TGCAGTGCTAGGGGGGGAGTCACGCAGTATTTT. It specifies CSARGGVTQYF.

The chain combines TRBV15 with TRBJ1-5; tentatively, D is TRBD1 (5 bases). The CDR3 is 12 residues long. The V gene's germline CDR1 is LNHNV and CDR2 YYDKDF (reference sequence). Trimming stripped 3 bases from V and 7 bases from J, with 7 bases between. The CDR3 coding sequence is TGTGCCACCAGCAGCGGGGGACAGCCCCAGCATTTT. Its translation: CATSSGGQPQHF.

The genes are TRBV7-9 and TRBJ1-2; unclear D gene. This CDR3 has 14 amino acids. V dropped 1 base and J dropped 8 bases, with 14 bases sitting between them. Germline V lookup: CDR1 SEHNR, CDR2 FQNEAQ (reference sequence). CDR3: CASSLVANNQGYTF. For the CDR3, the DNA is TGTGCCAGCAGCTTAGTGGCCAACAACCAGGGCTACACCTTC.

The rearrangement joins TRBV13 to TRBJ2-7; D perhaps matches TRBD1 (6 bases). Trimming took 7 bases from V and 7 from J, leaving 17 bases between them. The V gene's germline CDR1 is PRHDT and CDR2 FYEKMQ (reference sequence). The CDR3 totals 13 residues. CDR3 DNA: TGTGCCAGCACCCCAGGGGCTAGTCAGGAGCAGTACTTC. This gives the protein CASTPGASQEQYF.

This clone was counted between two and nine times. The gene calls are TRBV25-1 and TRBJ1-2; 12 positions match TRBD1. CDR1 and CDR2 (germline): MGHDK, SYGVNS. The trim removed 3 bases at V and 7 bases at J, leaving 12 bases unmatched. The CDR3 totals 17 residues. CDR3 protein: CASSDPVGDRGLFGYTF. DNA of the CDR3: TGTGCCAGCAGTGACCCGGTAGGGGACAGGGGGCTTTTTGGCTACACCTTC.

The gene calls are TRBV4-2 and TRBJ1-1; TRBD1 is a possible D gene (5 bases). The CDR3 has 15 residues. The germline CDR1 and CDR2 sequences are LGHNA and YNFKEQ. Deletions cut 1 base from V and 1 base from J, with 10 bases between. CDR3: CASSQAGSKNTEAFF. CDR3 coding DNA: TGTGCCAGCAGCCAAGCAGGGTCCAAGAACACTGAAGCTTTCTTT.

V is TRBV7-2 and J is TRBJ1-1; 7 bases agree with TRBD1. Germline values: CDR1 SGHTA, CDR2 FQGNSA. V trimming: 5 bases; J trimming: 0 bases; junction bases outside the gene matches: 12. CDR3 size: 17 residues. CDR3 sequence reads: CASSPGTARGMNTEAFF. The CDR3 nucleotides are TGTGCCAGCAGCCCCGGGACAGCCAGGGGGATGAACACTGAAGCTTTCTTT.

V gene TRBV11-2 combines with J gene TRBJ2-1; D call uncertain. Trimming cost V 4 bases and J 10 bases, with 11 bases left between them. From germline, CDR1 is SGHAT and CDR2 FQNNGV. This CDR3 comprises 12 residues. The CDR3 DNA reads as TGTGCCAGCAGCTGGCGACAAGCCGAGCAGTTCTTC. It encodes CASSWRQAEQFF.

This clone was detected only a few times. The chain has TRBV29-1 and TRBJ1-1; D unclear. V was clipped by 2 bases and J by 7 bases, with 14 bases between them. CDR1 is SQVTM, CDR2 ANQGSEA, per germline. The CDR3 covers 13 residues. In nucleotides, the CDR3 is TGCAGCGTTGAATCTTCCACACGCGGTGAAGCTTTCTTT. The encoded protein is CSVESSTRGEAFF.

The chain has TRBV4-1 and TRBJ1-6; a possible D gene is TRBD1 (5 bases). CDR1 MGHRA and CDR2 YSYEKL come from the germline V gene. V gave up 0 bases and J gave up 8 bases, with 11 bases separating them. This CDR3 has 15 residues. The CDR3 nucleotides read TGCGCCAGCAGCCAAGAGGGAGGGGTAGATTCACCCCTCCACTTT. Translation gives CASSQEGGVDSPLHF.